Listed below are T cell receptor beta chains from one sample, sequenced in a study of vaccination and CD4 T cells after COVID-19. The antigens these receptors bind are not known. In TCRdb, the PCR reads were re-called with MiXCR into one record per CDR3 protein. The top ten clones hold roughly 6.1% of a sample with approximately 15,000 distinct CDR3 sequences, less than 50% of them seen once. The sample consisted of CD4+ T cells from blood, cultured in vitro, taken before SARS-CoV-2 vaccination. These receptors were taken from a human donor who had recovered from COVID-19. Both conserved end residues are part of each CDR3. Each record gives: D gene, V gene, J gene, clone size, CDR3 protein, CDR3 DNA. The D gene is left open where the match is weak. Clone size, where shown, is once, few, many, or a class for clones that have expanded.

>-|TRBV20-1|TRBJ1-5|-
CSASYSPTSNQPQHF
TGCAGTGCCTCATATTCTCCGACGAGCAATCAGCCCCAGCATTTT
>-|TRBV7-7|TRBJ1-4|-
CATLGEYYNEKLFF
TGTGCCACCCTGGGCGAGTACTACAATGAAAAACTGTTTTTT
>TRBD1|TRBV15|TRBJ2-3|few
CATSHKGQGKTDTQYF
TGTGCCACCAGCCACAAAGGACAGGGGAAGACAGATACGCAGTATTTT
>-|TRBV7-7|TRBJ1-5|few
CASSLALGSPQHF
TGTGCCAGCAGCTTAGCATTAGGCTCGCCCCAGCATTTT
>TRBD2|TRBV29-1|TRBJ2-3|few
CSVATGTSVFTDTQYF
TGCAGCGTCGCAACCGGGACTAGCGTCTTCACAGATACGCAGTATTTT
>TRBD2|TRBV7-2|TRBJ2-7|-
CASSLISFLAEGNEQYF
TGTGCCAGCAGCTTAATCAGCTTCCTAGCGGAAGGGAACGAGCAGTACTTC
>-|TRBV6-2/TRBV6-3|TRBJ1-1|-
CASIDGLNTEAFF
TGTGCCAGCATTGACGGGCTGAACACTGAAGCTTTCTTT
>-|TRBV19|TRBJ1-1|-
CASSMLGTEAFF
TGTGCCAGTAGTATGCTGGGCACTGAAGCTTTCTTT
>TRBD2|TRBV7-9|TRBJ2-5|-
CASTFSGSAETQYF
TGTGCCAGCACCTTTAGCGGGAGCGCAGAGACCCAGTACTTC
>-|TRBV28|TRBJ2-1|-
CASSSGSYNEQFF
TGTGCCAGCAGTTCCGGGTCCTACAATGAGCAGTTCTTC
>TRBD2|TRBV20-1|TRBJ2-3|few
CSARGLAYDTQYF
TGCAGTGCTAGGGGACTAGCATACGATACGCAGTATTTT
>-|TRBV28|TRBJ1-2|few
CASSSYAYGYTF
TGTGCCAGCAGTTCTTACGCCTATGGCTACACCTTC
>-|TRBV6-1|TRBJ1-1|few
CASSGTNTEAFF
TGTGCCAGCAGTGGGACAAACACTGAAGCTTTCTTT
>TRBD2|TRBV5-1|TRBJ2-3|-
CASSLSSGGETQYF
TGCGCCAGCAGCTTGTCTAGCGGGGGAGAGACGCAGTATTTT
>TRBD1|TRBV29-1|TRBJ2-7|-
CSVGTGGASYEQYF
TGCAGCGTGGGCACAGGGGGCGCCTCCTACGAGCAGTACTTC
>-|TRBV19|TRBJ1-2|few
CASSILRNYTF
TGTGCCAGTAGTATTTTGAGAAACTACACCTTC
>-|TRBV30|TRBJ1-2|-
CAWSRTGYGYTF
TGTGCCTGGAGTAGGACGGGCTATGGCTACACCTTC
>TRBD2|TRBV12-3/TRBV12-4|TRBJ2-5|-
CASRTGTSRETQYF
TGTGCCAGCAGAACCGGGACTAGCAGGGAGACCCAGTACTTC
>-|TRBV6-5|TRBJ2-2|-
CASSYSMRFSTGELFF
TGTGCCAGCAGTTACTCGATGAGGTTTAGCACCGGGGAGCTGTTTTTT
>-|TRBV7-9|TRBJ1-3|-
CASSQQGFRTTNTIYF
TGTGCCAGCAGCCAACAGGGATTTAGAACGACCAACACCATATATTTT
>-|TRBV7-9|TRBJ1-1|few
CASSRSGTEAFF
TGTGCCAGCAGCCGTAGCGGGACTGAAGCTTTCTTT
>-|TRBV20-1|TRBJ1-2|-
CSATTPANYGYTF
TGCAGTGCTACGACACCTGCTAACTATGGCTACACCTTC
>TRBD2|TRBV20-1|TRBJ2-1|-
CSARDLASGYNEQFF
TGCAGTGCTAGAGATTTGGCTAGCGGATACAATGAGCAGTTCTTC
>-|TRBV7-6|TRBJ1-2|-
CASSLATGNYGYTF
TGTGCCAGCAGCTTAGCGACGGGGAACTATGGCTACACCTTC
>TRBD2|TRBV7-9|TRBJ2-5|few
CASSFGLAGGVFQETQYF
TGTGCCAGCAGCTTCGGCTTAGCGGGGGGGGTCTTCCAAGAGACCCAGTACTTC
>TRBD2|TRBV7-2|TRBJ2-1|-
CASSLTSGGYNEQFF
TGTGCCAGCAGCTTGACTAGCGGGGGGTACAATGAGCAGTTCTTC
>-|TRBV6-1|TRBJ1-5|medium-sized
CASSEGTEGHQPQHF
TGTGCCAGCAGTGAAGGGACAGAAGGTCACCAGCCCCAGCATTTT
>TRBD2|TRBV10-3|TRBJ2-1|-
CAISDVGRVGEQFF
TGTGCCATCAGTGACGTCGGGAGGGTGGGTGAGCAGTTCTTC
>-|TRBV7-8|TRBJ1-1|few
CASSFRQDLEAFF
TGTGCCAGCAGCTTCCGGCAGGACCTTGAAGCTTTCTTT
>-|TRBV25-1|TRBJ2-1|-
CASSDPQRPYNEQFF
TGTGCCAGCAGTGATCCCCAACGCCCCTACAATGAGCAGTTCTTC
>-|TRBV19|TRBJ2-2|medium-sized
CASSSRGTGELFF
TGTGCCAGTAGTAGCCGAGGCACCGGGGAGCTGTTTTTT
>TRBD1|TRBV7-3|TRBJ1-1|few
CASSLMGTGNTEAFF
TGTGCCAGCAGCTTAATGGGGACAGGGAACACTGAAGCTTTCTTT
>-|TRBV11-2|TRBJ2-5|-
CASSLTRTHTETQYF
TGTGCCAGCAGCTTAACGCGGACACATACGGAGACCCAGTACTTC
>-|TRBV7-2|TRBJ1-5|few
CASSLAGGGSNQPQHF
TGTGCCAGCAGCTTAGCTGGGGGTGGGAGCAATCAGCCCCAGCATTTT
>-|TRBV5-4|TRBJ1-2|-
CASSLPENYGYTF
TGTGCCAGCAGCTTGCCGGAGAACTATGGCTACACCTTC
>-|TRBV27|TRBJ2-3|-
CASSTLPRLDTQYF
TGTGCCAGCAGCACCTTACCACGATTAGATACGCAGTATTTT
>-|TRBV6-1|TRBJ1-2|few
CASSVTGIYGYTF
TGTGCCAGCAGTGTAACAGGGATCTATGGCTACACCTTC
>-|TRBV7-2|TRBJ2-3|once
CASSLARGTDTQYF
TGTGCCAGCAGCTTAGCTCGGGGCACAGATACGCAGTATTTT
>-|TRBV21-1|TRBJ1-5|few
CASSKGDRVKSNQPQHF
TGTGCCAGCAGCAAAGGGGACAGGGTGAAGAGCAATCAGCCCCAGCATTTT
>TRBD1|TRBV6-1|TRBJ1-6|-
CASSRGLHSPLHF
TGTGCCAGCAGTAGGGGGCTGCATTCACCCCTCCACTTT
>TRBD1|TRBV6-5|TRBJ1-1|-
CASSSTTGSMNTEAFF
TGTGCCAGCAGTTCCACGACAGGGTCAATGAACACTGAAGCTTTCTTT
>-|TRBV19|TRBJ1-1|-
CASRGIFMNTEAFF
TGTGCCAGTAGAGGGATCTTTATGAACACTGAAGCTTTCTTT
>-|TRBV19|TRBJ2-6|-
CASKVPHSGANVLTF
TGTGCCAGTAAAGTCCCACACTCTGGGGCCAACGTCCTGACTTTC
>-|TRBV28|TRBJ2-7|-
CASSFPRESSYEQYF
TGTGCCAGCAGTTTCCCCCGTGAGAGCTCCTACGAGCAGTACTTC
>-|TRBV30|TRBJ2-7|-
CAWSATGKQYF
TGTGCCTGGAGTGCAACAGGGAAACAGTACTTC
>-|TRBV6-5|TRBJ2-6|once
CASSYSGSGANVLTF
TGTGCCAGCAGTTACTCGGGCTCTGGGGCCAACGTCCTGACTTTC
>TRBD1|TRBV6-2/TRBV6-3|TRBJ1-1|few
CASRVTGVTEAFF
TGTGCCAGCAGAGTGACAGGGGTAACTGAAGCTTTCTTT
>-|TRBV4-2|TRBJ1-2|-
CASSQGRDGNYGYTF
TGTGCCAGCAGCCAAGGGAGGGACGGTAACTATGGCTACACCTTC
>-|TRBV5-6|TRBJ2-7|-
CASSFDPWSEQYF
TGTGCCAGCAGCTTTGACCCCTGGAGCGAGCAGTACTTC